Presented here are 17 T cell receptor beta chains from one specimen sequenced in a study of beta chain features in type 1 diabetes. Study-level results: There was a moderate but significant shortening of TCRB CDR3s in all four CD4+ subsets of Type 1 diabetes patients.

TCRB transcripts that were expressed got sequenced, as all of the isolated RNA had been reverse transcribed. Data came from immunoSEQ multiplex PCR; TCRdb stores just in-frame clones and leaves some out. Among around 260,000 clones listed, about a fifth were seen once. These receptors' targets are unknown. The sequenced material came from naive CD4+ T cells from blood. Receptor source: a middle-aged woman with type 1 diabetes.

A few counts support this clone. This chain's CDR3 is CASSNRCAGQTQYF. CDR3 DNA: TGTGCCAGCAGCAACCGCTGTGCGGGGCAGACCCAGTACTTC. V gene TRBV21-1 combines with J gene TRBJ2-5; TRBD2 is the table's D call and was not checked against the DNA. TRBV21-1 is reported as a pseudogene. This CDR3 is 14 amino acids long.

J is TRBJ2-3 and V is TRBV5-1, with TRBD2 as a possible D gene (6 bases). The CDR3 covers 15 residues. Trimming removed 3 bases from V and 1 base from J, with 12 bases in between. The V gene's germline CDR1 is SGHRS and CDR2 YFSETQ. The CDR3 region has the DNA TGCGCCAGCAGCTCCGTAGCGGTCGGCACAGATACGCAGTATTTT. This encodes CASSSVAVGTDTQYF.

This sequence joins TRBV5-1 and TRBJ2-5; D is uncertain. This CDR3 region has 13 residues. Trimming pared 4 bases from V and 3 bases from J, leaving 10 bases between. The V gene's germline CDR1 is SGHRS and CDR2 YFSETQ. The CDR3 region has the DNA TGCGCCAGCAGCGCCGAGACTGAAGAGACCCAGTACTTC. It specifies CASSAETEETQYF.

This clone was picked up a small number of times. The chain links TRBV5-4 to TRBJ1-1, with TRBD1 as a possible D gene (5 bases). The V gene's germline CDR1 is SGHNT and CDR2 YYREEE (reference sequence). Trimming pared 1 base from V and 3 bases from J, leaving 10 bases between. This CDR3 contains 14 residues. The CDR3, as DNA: TGTGCCAGCAGCTTGCAGGGAAGGGACACTGAAGCTTTCTTT. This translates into CASSLQGRDTEAFF. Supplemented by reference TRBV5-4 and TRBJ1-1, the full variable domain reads ETGVTQSPTHLIKTRGQQVTLRCSSQSGHNTVSWYQQALGQGPQFIFQYYREEENGRGNFPPRFSGLQFPNYSSELNVNALELDDSALYLCASSLQGRDTEAFFGQGTRLTVV.

As DNA, the CDR3 is TGTGCCAGTAGTACCGCCGGGACTCCCTACGAGCAGTACTTC. Its translation is CASSTAGTPYEQYF. This chain joins TRBV19 and TRBJ2-7; TRBD2 might be the D (6 bases). CDR1 is LNHDA and CDR2 is SQIVND in the germline V gene (reference sequence). V dropped 4 bases and J dropped 2 bases, with 12 bases sitting between them. This CDR3 region has 14 residues. Using reference TRBV19 and TRBJ2-7 for the parts outside the CDR3, the full variable domain is DGGITQSPKYLFRKEGQNVTLSCEQNLNHDAMYWYRQDPGQGLRLIYYSQIVNDFQKGDIAEGYSVSREKKESFPLTVTSAQKNPTAFYLCASSTAGTPYEQYFGPGTRLTVT.

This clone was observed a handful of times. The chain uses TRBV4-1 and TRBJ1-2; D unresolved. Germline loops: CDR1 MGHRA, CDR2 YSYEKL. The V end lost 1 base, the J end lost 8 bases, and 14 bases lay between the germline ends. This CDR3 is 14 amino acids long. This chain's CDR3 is CASSQGGLLRGYTF. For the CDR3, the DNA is TGCGCCAGCAGCCAAGGCGGATTGTTAAGGGGCTACACCTTC.

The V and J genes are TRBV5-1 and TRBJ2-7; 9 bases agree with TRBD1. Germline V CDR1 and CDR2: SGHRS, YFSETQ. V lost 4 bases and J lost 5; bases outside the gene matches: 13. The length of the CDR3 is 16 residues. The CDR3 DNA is TGCGCCAGCAGCATCTCTTGGACAGGGGAGGGAGACGAGCAGTACTTC. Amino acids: CASSISWTGEGDEQYF.

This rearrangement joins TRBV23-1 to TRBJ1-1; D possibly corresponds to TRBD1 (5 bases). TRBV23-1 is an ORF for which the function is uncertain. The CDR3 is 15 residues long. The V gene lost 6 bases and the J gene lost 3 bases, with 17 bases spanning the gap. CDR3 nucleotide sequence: TGCGCCAGCAGACGGTGCGTCCGGGGGTACACTGAAGCTTTCTTT. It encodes CASRRCVRGYTEAFF.

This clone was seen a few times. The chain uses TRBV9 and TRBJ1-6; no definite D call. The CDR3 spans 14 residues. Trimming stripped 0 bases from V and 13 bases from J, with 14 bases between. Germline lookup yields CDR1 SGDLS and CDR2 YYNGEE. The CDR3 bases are TGTGCCAGCAGCGTAGGCGTGTCCCTTTCGCCCCTCCACTTT. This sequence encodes CASSVGVSLSPLHF.

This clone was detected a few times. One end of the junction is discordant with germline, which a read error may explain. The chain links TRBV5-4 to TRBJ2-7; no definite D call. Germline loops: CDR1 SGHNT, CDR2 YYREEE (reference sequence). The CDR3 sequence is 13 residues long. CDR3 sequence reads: CASSSPGPAVWDF. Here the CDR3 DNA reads TGTGCCAGCAGCTCCCCCGGCCCCGCGGTGTGGGACTTC.

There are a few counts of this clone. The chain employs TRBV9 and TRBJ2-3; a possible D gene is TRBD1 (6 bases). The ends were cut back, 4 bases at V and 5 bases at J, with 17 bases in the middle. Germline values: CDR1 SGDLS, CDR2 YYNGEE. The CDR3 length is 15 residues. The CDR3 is CASSPPGTTVDTQYF. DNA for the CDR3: TGTGCCAGCAGCCCCCCGGGGACAACGGTAGATACGCAGTATTTT. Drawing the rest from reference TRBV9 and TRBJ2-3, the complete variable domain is DSGVTQTPKHLITATGQRVTLRCSPRSGDLSVYWYQQSLDQGLQFLIQYYNGEERAKGNILERFSAQQFPDLHSELNLSSLELGDSALYFCASSPPGTTVDTQYFGPGTRLTVL.

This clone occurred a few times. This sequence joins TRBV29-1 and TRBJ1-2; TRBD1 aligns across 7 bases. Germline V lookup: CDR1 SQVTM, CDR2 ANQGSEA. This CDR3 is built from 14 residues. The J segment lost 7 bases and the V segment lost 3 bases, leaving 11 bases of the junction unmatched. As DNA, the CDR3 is TGCAGCGTTGAGGGACAGAGAAGGTCAGTTGGCTACACCTTC. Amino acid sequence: CSVEGQRRSVGYTF.

CDR3 bases: TGTGCCAGCAGCTTGGAGACAGGCACAGATACGCAGTATTTT. This encodes CASSLETGTDTQYF. The chain links TRBV7-2 to TRBJ2-3, with D possibly TRBD1 on 5 matching bases. The V and J ends lost 3 bases and 1 base respectively, with 8 bases between them. The CDR3 has 14 residues. Germline V gene sequence: CDR1 SGHTA, CDR2 FQGNSA.

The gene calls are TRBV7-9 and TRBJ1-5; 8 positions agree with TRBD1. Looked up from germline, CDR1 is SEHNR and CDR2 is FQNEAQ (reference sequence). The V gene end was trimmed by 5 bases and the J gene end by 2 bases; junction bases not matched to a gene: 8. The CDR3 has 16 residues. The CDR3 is CASSRTGIDGNQPQHF. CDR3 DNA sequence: TGTGCCAGCAGCCGGACAGGGATAGATGGCAATCAGCCCCAGCATTTT.

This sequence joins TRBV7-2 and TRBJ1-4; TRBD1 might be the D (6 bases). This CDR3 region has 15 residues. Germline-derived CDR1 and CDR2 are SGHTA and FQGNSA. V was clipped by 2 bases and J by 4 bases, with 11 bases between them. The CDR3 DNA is TGTGCCAGCAGCTTAAGACAGGCGAATAATGAAAAACTGTTTTTT. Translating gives CASSLRQANNEKLFF.

The CDR3 region is CASTNVAGAEQYF. CDR3 DNA sequence: TGTGCCAGCACCAACGTCGCGGGAGCCGAGCAGTACTTC. This chain joins TRBV7-9 and TRBJ2-7, with 7 bases aligning to TRBD2. The CDR3 is 13 amino acids. V trimming: 7 bases; J trimming: 6 bases; junction bases outside the gene matches: 9. Per the germline V gene, CDR1 is SEHNR and CDR2 is FQNEAQ (reference sequence).

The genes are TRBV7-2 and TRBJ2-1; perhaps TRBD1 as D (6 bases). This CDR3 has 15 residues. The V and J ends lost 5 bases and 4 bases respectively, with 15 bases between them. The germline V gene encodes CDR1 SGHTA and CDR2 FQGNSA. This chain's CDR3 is CASSPLGASYNEQFF. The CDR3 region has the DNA TGTGCCAGCAGCCCCCTGGGGGCGAGTTACAATGAGCAGTTCTTC.